Sequencing of this TCR beta chain was carried out in a study of PD-1 blockade in classical Hodgkin lymphoma. About this clone itself: What it binds is not known.

The CDR3 contains 12 residues. Germline V gene data show CDR1 as SGHDT and CDR2 as YYEEEE. The ends were cut back, 4 bases at V and 9 bases at J, with 12 bases in the middle. Using immunoSEQ multiplex PCR, the repertoire was profiled, and TCRdb retains in-frame clones only, with some absent. This sample has under 60,000 clones, with around 73% found just once. Overall study results and limits: By C4D1, diversity of CD4+ TCRs had risen significantly, whereas that of CD8+ TCRs had not.

Relapse after autologous stem cell transplantation occurred in every patient, and brentuximab vedotin exposure varied. The gene calls are TRBV5-6 and TRBJ2-3; no definite D call. The clonotype comes from a human donor with classical Hodgkin lymphoma. Material: peripheral blood mononuclear cells (PBMCs), obtained before the second cycle of nivolumab. CDR3 region: CASSGMAATQYF. The CDR3 nucleotides are TGTGCCAGCAGCGGGATGGCGGCAACGCAGTATTTT.